This T cell receptor (beta chain) derives from a study of blood T cell repertoires in COVID-19. About the research overall: COVID-19 samples collected from the United States, Italy and Spain covered acute and convalescent phases.

Authors' processing steps: Estimation of nucleated cell counts relied on the amplification of reference gene primers. The repertoire was sequenced with immunoSEQ multiplex PCR; TCRdb's copy has only in-frame clones and lacks some. Clone size and V and J calls were adopted from that table, with D and trimming inferred from the DNA. The table includes fewer than 90,000 clones, around 90% detected once. This clone was found once. Unmatched junction bases numbered 5, after V lost 5 bases and J lost 3 bases. This CDR3 region has 15 residues. Germline CDR1 SGHAT, CDR2 FQDESV (reference sequence). This clonotype originated in a male donor with acute or convalescent COVID-19. This chain links TRBV11-1 with TRBJ2-2; 8 nucleotides align to TRBD1. The sequenced sample consisted of peripheral blood. In nucleotides, the CDR3 is TGTGCCAGCAGCATCCTGGACAGGGACACCGGGGAGCTGTTTTTT. Protein: CASSILDRDTGELFF.